Sequencing of this T cell receptor (beta chain) was carried out in a study of CD8 T cells in Susac syndrome. Peripheral blood CD8+ and CD4+ T cells were profiled by TCR beta sequencing. The CD8+ and CD4+ T cells were negatively isolated, with the TEMRA cells enriched by FACS. The CDR3 is 19 amino acids. Trimming at V came to 0 bases and at J to 2 bases, leaving 12 bases not matched to a gene. Germline V gene lookup returns CDR1 DFQATT and CDR2 SNEGSKA (reference sequence). RNA totalling about 0.45 to 1 ug underwent reverse transcription with random hexamers. An immunoSEQ multiplex PCR amplified TCR beta CDR3 over 54 Vbeta and 13 Jbeta. TCRdb reprocessed the immunoSEQ multiplex PCR reads via MiXCR and lists one record per CDR3 protein. Of approximately 130,000 distinct CDR3 sequences listed, 90% to 95% are singletons.

Material for sequencing was CD8+ T cells from PBMCs. The chain combines TRBV20-1 with TRBJ2-1; the match to TRBD2 covers 11 bases. This clonotype was obtained from a human donor with multiple sclerosis. The CDR3 nucleotides are TGCAGTGCTAGAGATCAGAGTAGCGGGAGGGCCGAGGCCTACAATGAGCAGTTCTTC. The encoded protein is CSARDQSSGRAEAYNEQFF.